This TCR beta chain emerged from a study of blood T cell repertoires in COVID-19 (dated by TCRdb to 2018 to 2021). Looking at the study overall: The collaborator samples originated in the United States, Italy and Spain and spanned the acute and convalescent phases of COVID-19. The prospective study material was composed of cDNA or gDNA derived from T cells, B-cell-depleted T cells, or PBMCs. The dataset comprised deeply sampled blood TCRbeta repertoires from subjects exposed to, actively infected with, or recovered from COVID-19. The repertoires were released in a freely available public database intended as a resource for research on the immune response to SARS-CoV-2. The samples were drawn from the first 160 participants of the ongoing ImmuneRACE study and from 950 to 1,500 subjects provided by 6 global collaborators. Nearly every sample came with metadata listing a de-identified subject ID, COVID-19 status, age in years and sex. Where available, HLA class I and class II types were obtained from metadata supplied by the sample provider rather than from assay-based typing.

V sheds 9 bases and J sheds 7 bases, leaving 16 bases between their ends. The CDR3 goes from the cysteine to the phenylalanine over 14 residues. Kept here is only the CDR3 DNA, which spans 42 bases and is read in frame from base 1. As encoded in the germline V gene (reference sequence), CDR1 is WNHNN while CDR2 is SYGVQD. The collaborating institutions used their own protocols to collect whole blood in K2EDTA tubes. For TCRbeta analysis, collaborators shipped samples in one of three forms: frozen whole blood, isolated PBMCs, or DNA extracted from either of those sample types. Remarks on this clone: The target of this receptor is not known. Per-base qualities were not stored, and no clone one base away is much larger.

The immunoSEQ Assay, a bias-controlled multiplex PCR, was used to amplify TCRbeta CDR3 regions from genomic DNA. The source study handled its data this way. Nucleated cell counts per sample were estimated from amplification of reference gene primers within the assay. Sequence reads were collapsed and filtered to measure the absolute abundance of every unique TCRbeta CDR3 rearrangement. For each sample, productive Simpson clonality was calculated as the square root of Simpson's diversity index over productive rearrangements. TCRdb took over this immuneACCESS table, retaining in-frame rearrangements with V and J assigned. Such tables are incomplete; in checked studies, under half of the missing clones stem from an unresolved V gene, and the remainder is unexplained. The DNA was the basis for D and trimming; V, J and clone size are from that table. The sample contains approximately 75,000 clones, roughly 91% of them found a single time. Around 0.6% of the sample belongs to the ten largest clones.

On the study overall, not on this receptor specifically: How much clinical and demographic metadata was included differed by source and by participant, and the metadata was provided uncurated.

The receptor chain draws on TRBV10-1 and TRBJ1-6, with a weak D call of TRBD1 (6 bases match). This clonotype was sampled from a man between 60 and 75 years old with acute or convalescent COVID-19. The sample was peripheral blood. In nucleotide form, the sequence is TGCGCCAGTAATTTAACAGGGAGCAATTCACCCCTCCACTTT. This translates into CASNLTGSNSPLHF.